Listed here is a single TCR beta chain. The CDR3 is 13 amino acids. Trimming shortened V by 6 bases and J by 5 bases, and 10 bases separated the two germline ends. Germline lookup yields CDR1 MNHEY and CDR2 SVGEGT. These data originate in a study of control samples from healthy donors and cancer patients. Using immunoSEQ multiplex PCR, the repertoire was profiled, and TCRdb retains in-frame clones only, with some absent. The sample has about 110,000 clones; approximately 90% are singletons. Input material: blood. The TCR sequence derives from a woman aged 45 to 65 in good health. This rearrangement joins TRBV6-2 or TRBV6-3 to TRBJ2-2; D not resolved. The CDR3 sequence: CASSPSATGELFF. DNA for the CDR3: TGTGCCAGCAGCCCGTCGGCGACCGGGGAGCTGTTTTTT.